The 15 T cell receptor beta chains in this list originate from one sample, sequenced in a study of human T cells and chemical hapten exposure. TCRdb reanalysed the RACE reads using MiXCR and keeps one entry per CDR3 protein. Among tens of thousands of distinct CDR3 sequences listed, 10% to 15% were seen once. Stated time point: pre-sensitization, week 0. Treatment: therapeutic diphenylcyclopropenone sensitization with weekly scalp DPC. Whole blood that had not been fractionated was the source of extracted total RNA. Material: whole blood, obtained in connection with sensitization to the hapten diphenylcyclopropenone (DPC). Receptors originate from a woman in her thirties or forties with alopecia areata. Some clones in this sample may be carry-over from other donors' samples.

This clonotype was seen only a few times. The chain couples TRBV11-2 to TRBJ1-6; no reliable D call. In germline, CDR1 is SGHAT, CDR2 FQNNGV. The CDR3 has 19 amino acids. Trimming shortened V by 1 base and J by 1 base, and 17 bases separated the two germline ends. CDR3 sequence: CASSLGFSGELSYNSPLHF. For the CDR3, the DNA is TGTGCCAGCAGCTTAGGCTTCTCAGGAGAGCTTTCCTATAATTCACCCCTCCACTTT.

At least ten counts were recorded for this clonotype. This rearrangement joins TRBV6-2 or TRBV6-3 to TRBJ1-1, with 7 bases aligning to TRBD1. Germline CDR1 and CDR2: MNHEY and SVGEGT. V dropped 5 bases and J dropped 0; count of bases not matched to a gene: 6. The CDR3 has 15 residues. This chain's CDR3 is CASSTPRGLNTEAFF. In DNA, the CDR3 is TGTGCCAGCAGTACCCCAAGGGGGCTGAACACTGAAGCTTTCTTT.

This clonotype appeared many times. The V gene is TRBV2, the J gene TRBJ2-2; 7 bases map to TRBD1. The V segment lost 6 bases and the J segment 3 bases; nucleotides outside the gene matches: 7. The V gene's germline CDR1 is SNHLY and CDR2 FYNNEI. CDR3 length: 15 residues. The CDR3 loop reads CASRGQGVHTGELFF. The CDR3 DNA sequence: TGTGCCAGCAGGGGGCAGGGGGTACACACCGGGGAGCTGTTTTTT.

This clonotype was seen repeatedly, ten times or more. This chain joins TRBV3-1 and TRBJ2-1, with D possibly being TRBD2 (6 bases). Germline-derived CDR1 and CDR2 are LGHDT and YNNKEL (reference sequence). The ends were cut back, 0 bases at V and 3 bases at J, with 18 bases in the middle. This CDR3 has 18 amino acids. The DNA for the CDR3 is TGTGCCAGCAGCCAAGATATAGGGTCTAGCGCCTACTACAATGAGCAGTTCTTC. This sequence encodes CASSQDIGSSAYYNEQFF.

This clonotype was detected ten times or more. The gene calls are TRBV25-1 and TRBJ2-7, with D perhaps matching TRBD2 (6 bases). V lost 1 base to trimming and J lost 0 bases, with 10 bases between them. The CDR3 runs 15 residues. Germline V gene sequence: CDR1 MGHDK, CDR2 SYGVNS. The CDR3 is CASSEFGSGSYEQYF. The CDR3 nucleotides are TGTGCCAGCAGTGAATTTGGTAGCGGCTCCTACGAGCAGTACTTC.

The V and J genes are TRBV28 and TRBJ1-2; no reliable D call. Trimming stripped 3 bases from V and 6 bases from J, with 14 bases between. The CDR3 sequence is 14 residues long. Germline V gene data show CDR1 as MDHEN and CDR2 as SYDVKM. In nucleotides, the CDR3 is TGTGCCAGCAGTTTTGCCGGGATTCGGAATGGCTACACCTTC. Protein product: CASSFAGIRNGYTF.

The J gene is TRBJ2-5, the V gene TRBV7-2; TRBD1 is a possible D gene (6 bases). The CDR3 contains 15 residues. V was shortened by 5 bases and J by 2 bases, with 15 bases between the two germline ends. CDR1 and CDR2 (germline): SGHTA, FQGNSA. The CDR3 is CASSKRGGFQETQYF. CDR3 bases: TGTGCCAGCAGCAAAAGAGGGGGATTTCAAGAGACCCAGTACTTC.

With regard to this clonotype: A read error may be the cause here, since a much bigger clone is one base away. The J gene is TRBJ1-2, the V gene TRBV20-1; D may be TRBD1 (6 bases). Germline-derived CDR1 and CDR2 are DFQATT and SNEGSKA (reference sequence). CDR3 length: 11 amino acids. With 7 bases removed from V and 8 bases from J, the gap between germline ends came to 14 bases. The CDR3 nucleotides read TGCAGTGTGAACAGGGTCGGAGGCTACACCTTC. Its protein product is CSVNRVGGYTF.

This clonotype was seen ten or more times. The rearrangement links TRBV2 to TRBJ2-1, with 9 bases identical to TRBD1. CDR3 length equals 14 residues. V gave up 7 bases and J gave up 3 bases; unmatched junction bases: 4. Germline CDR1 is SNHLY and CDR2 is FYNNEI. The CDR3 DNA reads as TGTGCCAGCAATACGGGACAGGGCTACAATGAGCAGTTCTTC. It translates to CASNTGQGYNEQFF.

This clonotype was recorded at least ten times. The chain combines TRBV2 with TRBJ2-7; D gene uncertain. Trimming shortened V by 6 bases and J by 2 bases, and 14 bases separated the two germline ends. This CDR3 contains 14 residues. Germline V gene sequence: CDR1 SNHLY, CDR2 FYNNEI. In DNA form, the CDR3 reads TGTGCCAGCAGGAAGGAAGACGGAACCTACGAGCAGTACTTC. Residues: CASRKEDGTYEQYF.

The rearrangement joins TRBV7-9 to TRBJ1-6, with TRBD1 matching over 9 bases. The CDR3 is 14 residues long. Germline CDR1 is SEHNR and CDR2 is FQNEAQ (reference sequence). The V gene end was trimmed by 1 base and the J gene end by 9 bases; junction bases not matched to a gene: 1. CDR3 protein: CASSLDRGPSPLHF. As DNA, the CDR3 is TGTGCCAGCAGCTTAGACAGGGGGCCTTCACCCCTCCACTTT.

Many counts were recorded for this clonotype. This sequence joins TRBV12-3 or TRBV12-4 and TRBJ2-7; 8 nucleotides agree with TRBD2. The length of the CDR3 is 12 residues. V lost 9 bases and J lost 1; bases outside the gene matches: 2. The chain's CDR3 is CASGLASYEQYF. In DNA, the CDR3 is TGTGCCAGTGGACTAGCTTCCTACGAGCAGTACTTC.

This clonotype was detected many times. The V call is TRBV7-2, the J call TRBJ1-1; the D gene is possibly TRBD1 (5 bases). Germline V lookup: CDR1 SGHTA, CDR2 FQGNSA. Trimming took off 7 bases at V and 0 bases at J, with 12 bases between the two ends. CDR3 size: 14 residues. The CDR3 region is CASTMTVLNTEAFF. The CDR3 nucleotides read TGTGCCAGCACCATGACAGTATTGAACACTGAAGCTTTCTTT.

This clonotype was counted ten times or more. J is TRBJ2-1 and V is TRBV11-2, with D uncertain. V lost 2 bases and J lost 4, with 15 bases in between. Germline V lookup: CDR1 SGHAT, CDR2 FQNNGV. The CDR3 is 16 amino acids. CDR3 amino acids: CASSLTLLLAYNEQFF. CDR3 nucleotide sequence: TGTGCCAGCAGCTTAACTTTGTTACTGGCATACAATGAGCAGTTCTTC.

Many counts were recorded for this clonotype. CDR3 coding DNA: TGTGCCAGCAGTACCTCCGGGGGGCCCCAAAACATTCAGTACTTC. Amino acid sequence: CASSTSGGPQNIQYF. The gene calls are TRBV28 and TRBJ2-4; maybe TRBD2 (7 bases). In germline, CDR1 is MDHEN, CDR2 SYDVKM. The CDR3 consists of 15 residues. The V gene lost 5 bases and the J gene lost 5 bases, with 16 bases spanning the gap.